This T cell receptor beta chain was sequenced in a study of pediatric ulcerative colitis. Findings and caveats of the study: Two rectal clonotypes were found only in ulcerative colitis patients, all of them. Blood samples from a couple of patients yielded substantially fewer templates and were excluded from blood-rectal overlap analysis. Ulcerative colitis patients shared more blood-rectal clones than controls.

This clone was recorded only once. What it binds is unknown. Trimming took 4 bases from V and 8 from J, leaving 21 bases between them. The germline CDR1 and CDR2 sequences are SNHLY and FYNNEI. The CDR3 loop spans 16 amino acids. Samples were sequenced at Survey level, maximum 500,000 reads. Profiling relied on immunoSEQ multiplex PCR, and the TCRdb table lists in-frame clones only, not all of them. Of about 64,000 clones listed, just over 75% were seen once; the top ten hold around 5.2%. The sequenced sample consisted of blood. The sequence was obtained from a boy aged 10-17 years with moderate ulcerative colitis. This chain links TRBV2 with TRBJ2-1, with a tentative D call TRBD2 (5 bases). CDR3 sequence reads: CASSGKKDWFMDEQFF. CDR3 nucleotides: TGTGCCAGCAGTGGAAAGAAGGACTGGTTTATGGATGAGCAGTTCTTC.